This T cell receptor (beta chain) was found in a study of T cell changes during pregnancy in multiple sclerosis. Generated by immunoSEQ multiplex PCR, the TCRdb table keeps only in-frame clones and is missing some. The sample carries 30,000 to 45,000 clones, around 92% recorded once. This clone has just a few counts. The CDR3 is 13 amino acids. Germline V gene sequence: CDR1 SGHDN, CDR2 FVKESK. Trimming took 4 bases from V and 5 from J; bases not matched to a gene: 3. The TCR sequence derives from a female donor with multiple sclerosis, enrolled in a pregnancy study. The rearrangement uses TRBV14 and TRBJ1-1; 8 bases are shared with TRBD1. The sample in question was CD8+ T cells from peripheral blood mononuclear cells, obtained in the second trimester of pregnancy. The CDR3 is CASSPHRGTEAFF. CDR3 in DNA: TGTGCCAGCAGCCCCCACAGGGGGACTGAAGCTTTCTTT.